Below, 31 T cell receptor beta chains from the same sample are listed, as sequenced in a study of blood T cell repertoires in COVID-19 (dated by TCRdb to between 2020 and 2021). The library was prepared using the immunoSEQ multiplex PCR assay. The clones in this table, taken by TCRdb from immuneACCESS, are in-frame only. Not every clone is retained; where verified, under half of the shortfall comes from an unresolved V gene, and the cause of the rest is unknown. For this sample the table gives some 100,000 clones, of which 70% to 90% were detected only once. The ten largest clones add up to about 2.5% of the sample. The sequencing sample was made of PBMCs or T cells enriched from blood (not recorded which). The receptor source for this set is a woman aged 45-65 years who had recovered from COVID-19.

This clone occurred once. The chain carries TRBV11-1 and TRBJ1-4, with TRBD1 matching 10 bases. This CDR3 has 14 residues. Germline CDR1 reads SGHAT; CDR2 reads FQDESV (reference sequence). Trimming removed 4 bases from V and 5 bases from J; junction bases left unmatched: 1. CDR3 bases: TGTGCCAGCAGCTCGGGACAGGGGAATGAAAAACTGTTTTTT. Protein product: CASSSGQGNEKLFF.

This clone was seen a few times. As DNA, the CDR3 is TGTGCCAGCAGCTTAGGAGGGGGCGCTGCCTACGAGCAGTACTTC. Protein sequence: CASSLGGGAAYEQYF. The rearrangement uses TRBV7-2 and TRBJ2-7; 7 positions agree with TRBD1. The CDR3 covers 15 residues. Germline CDR1 SGHTA, CDR2 FQGNSA. V was clipped by 1 base and J by 2 bases; unmatched bases: 5.

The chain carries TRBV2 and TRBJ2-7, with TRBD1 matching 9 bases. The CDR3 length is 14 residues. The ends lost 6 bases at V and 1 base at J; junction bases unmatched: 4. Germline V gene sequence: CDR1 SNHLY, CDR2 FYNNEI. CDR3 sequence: CASRGQGSSYEQYF. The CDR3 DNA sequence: TGTGCCAGCAGAGGACAGGGGAGTTCCTACGAGCAGTACTTC. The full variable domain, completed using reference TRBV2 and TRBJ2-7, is EPEVTQTPSHQVTQMGQEVILRCVPISNHLYFYWYRQILGQKVEFLVSFYNNEISEKSEIFDDQFSVERPDGSNFTLKIRSTKLEDSAMYFCASRGQGSSYEQYFGPGTRLTVT.

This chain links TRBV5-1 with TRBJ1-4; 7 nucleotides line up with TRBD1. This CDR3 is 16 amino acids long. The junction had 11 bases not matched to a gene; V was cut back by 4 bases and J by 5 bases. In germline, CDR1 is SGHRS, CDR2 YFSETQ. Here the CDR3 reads CASSPTTGASNEKLFF. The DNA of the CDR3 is TGCGCCAGCAGCCCAACTACAGGGGCGTCGAATGAAAAACTGTTTTTT.

CDR3 sequence reads: CASSLLWSANQDKYEQYF. CDR3 coding DNA: TGTGCCAGCAGTTTATTATGGTCAGCTAACCAGGATAAATACGAGCAGTACTTC. The V call is TRBV27, the J call TRBJ2-7; D unclear. The V gene's germline CDR1 is MNHEY and CDR2 SMNVEV (reference sequence). Trimming pared 1 base from V and 4 bases from J, leaving 23 bases between. The CDR3 runs to 18 residues.

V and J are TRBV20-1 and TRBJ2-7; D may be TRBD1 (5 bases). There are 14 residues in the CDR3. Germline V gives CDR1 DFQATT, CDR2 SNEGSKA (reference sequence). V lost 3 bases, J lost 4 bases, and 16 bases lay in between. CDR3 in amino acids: CSASSGRITYEQYF. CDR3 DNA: TGCAGTGCTAGTTCAGGGCGGATCACGTACGAGCAGTACTTC.

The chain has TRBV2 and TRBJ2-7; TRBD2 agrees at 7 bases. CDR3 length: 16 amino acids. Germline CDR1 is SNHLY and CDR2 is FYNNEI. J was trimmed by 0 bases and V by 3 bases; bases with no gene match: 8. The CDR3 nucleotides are TGTGCCAGCAGTGAGGATCAGGGCGGGGGCTCCTACGAGCAGTACTTC. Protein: CASSEDQGGGSYEQYF.

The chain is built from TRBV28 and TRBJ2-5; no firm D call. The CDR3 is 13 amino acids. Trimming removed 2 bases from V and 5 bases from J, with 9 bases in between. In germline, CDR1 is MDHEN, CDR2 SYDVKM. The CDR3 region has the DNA TGTGCCAGCAGTTTAGAACTCTGGGAGACCCAGTACTTC. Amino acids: CASSLELWETQYF.

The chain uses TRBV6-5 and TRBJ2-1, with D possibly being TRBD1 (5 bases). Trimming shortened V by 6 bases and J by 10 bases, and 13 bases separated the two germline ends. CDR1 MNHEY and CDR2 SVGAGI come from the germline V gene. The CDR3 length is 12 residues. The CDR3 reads CASSAGFSEQFF. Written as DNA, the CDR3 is TGTGCCAGCAGCGCAGGGTTTTCGGAGCAGTTCTTC.

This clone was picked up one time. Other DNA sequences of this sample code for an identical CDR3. CDR3 loop: CASSVVVTGSGELFF. The CDR3 DNA follows: TGTGCCAGCAGCGTAGTGGTCACGGGATCCGGGGAGCTGTTTTTT. The rearrangement joins TRBV9 to TRBJ2-2, with D maybe TRBD2 (5 bases). Germline CDR1 SGDLS, CDR2 YYNGEE. The germline V and J ends were trimmed by 0 bases and 6 bases, with 12 bases remaining between them. This CDR3 is 15 amino acids long.

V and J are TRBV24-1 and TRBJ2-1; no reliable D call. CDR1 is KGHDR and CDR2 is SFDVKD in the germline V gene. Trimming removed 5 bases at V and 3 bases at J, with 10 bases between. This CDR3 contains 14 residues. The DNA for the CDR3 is TGTGCCACCAGTGGTACCGGGTACTACAATGAGCAGTTCTTC. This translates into CATSGTGYYNEQFF.

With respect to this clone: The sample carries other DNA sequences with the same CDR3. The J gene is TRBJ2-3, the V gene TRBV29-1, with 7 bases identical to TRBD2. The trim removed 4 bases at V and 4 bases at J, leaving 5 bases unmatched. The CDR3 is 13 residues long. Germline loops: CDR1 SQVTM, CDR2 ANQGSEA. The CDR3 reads CSVAGRLADTQYF. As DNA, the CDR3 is TGCAGCGTTGCCGGGAGGCTCGCAGATACGCAGTATTTT.

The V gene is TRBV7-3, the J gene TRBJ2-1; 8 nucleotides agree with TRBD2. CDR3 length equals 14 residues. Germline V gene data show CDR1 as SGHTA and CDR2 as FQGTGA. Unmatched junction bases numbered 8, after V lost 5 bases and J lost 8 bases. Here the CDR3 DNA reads TGTGCCAGCAGCCCCAGCGGGAGAGGCGATGAGCAGTTCTTC. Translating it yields CASSPSGRGDEQFF.

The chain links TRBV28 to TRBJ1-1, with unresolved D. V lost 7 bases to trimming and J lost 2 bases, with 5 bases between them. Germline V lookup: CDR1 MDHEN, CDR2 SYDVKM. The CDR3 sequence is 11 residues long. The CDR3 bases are TGTGCCAGCATTCTAAACACTGAAGCTTTCTTT. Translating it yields CASILNTEAFF.

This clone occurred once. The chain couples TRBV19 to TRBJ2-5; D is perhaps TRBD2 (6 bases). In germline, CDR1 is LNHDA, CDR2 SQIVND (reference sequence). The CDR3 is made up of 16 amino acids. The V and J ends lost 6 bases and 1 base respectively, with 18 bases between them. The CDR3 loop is CASSQGVGGVQETQYF. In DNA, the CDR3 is TGTGCCAGTAGCCAAGGGGTTGGCGGGGTCCAAGAGACCCAGTACTTC.

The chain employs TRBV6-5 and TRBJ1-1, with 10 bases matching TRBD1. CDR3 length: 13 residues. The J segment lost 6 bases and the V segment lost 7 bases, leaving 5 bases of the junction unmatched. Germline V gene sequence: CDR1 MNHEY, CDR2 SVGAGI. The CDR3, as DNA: TGTGCCAGCATGACAGGGGGCATCGCTGAAGCTTTCTTT. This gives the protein CASMTGGIAEAFF.

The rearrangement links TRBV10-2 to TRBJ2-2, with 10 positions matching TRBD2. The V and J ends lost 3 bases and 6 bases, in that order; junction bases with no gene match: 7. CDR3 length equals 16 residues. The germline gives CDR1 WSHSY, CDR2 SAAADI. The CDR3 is CASSETSGTFSGELFF. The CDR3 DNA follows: TGCGCCAGCAGTGAAACTAGCGGGACTTTCTCCGGGGAGCTGTTTTTT.

CDR3 sequence: CASSLQPGNYGYTF. The DNA for the CDR3 is TGTGCCAGCAGCTTACAGCCGGGGAACTATGGCTACACCTTC. This chain uses TRBV11-2 with TRBJ1-2; D not resolved. CDR3 size: 14 residues. Trimming shortened V by 2 bases and J by 2 bases, and 9 bases separated the two germline ends. Germline values: CDR1 SGHAT, CDR2 FQNNGV.

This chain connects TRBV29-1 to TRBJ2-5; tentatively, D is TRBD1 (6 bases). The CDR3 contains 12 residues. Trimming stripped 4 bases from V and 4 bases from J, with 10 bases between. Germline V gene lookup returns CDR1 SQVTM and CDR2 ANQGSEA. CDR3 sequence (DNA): TGCAGCGTTGTTCAGGGGTCAGAGACCCAGTACTTC. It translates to CSVVQGSETQYF.

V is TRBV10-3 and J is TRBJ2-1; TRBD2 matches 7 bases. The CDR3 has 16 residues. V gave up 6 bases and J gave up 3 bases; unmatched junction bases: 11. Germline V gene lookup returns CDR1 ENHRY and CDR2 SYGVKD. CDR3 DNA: TGTGCCATCAGCGTTGGGAGCGGGATTATCTACAATGAGCAGTTCTTC. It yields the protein CAISVGSGIIYNEQFF.

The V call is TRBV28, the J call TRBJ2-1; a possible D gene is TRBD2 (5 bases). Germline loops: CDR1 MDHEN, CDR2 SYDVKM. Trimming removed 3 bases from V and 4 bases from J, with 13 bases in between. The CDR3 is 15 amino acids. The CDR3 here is CASSFPGNSYNEQFF. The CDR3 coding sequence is TGTGCCAGCAGTTTTCCGGGGAACTCTTACAATGAGCAGTTCTTC. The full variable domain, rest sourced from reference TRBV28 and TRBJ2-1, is DVKVTQSSRYLVKRTGEKVFLECVQDMDHENMFWYRQDPGLGLRLIYFSYDVKMKEKGDIPEGYSVSREKKERFSLILESASTNQTSMYLCASSFPGNSYNEQFFGPGTRLTVL.

CDR3 residues: CASSTGATEAFF. CDR3 nucleotides: TGTGCCAGTAGTACAGGGGCCACTGAAGCTTTCTTT. The chain couples TRBV19 to TRBJ1-1; possible D gene TRBD1, 6 bases. V lost 4 bases and J lost 4, with 7 bases in between. Germline values: CDR1 LNHDA, CDR2 SQIVND (reference sequence). The CDR3 totals 12 residues.

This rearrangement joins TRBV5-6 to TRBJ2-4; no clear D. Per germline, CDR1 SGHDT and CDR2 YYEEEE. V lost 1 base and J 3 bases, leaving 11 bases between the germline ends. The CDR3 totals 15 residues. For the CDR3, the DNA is TGTGCCAGCAGCTTGTTTACGGTTGGCAAAAACATTCAGTACTTC. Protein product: CASSLFTVGKNIQYF.

The CDR3 loop is CASSSGLAPRDEQYF. In nucleotides, the CDR3 is TGTGCCAGCAGTTCGGGACTAGCCCCCCGCGACGAGCAGTACTTC. The chain carries TRBV27 and TRBJ2-7, with 9 bases identical to TRBD2. The trim removed 4 bases at V and 5 bases at J, leaving 9 bases unmatched. CDR1 is MNHEY and CDR2 is SMNVEV in the germline V gene (reference sequence). The CDR3 is 15 amino acids.

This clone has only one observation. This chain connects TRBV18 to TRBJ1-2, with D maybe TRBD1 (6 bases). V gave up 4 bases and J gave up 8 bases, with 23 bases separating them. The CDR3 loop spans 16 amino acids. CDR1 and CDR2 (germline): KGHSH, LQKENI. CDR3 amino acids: CASSRLSPDSGEGYTF. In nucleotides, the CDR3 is TGTGCCAGCTCACGACTATCACCGGACAGCGGGGAGGGCTACACCTTC.

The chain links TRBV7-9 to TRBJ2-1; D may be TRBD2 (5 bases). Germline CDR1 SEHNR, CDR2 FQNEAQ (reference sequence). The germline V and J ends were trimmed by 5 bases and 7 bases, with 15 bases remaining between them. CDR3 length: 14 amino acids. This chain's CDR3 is CASSGSARWNEQFF. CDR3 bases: TGTGCCAGCAGCGGTAGCGCTAGGTGGAATGAGCAGTTCTTC. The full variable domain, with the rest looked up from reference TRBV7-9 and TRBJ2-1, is DTGVSQNPRHKITKRGQNVTFRCDPISEHNRLYWYRQTLGQGPEFLTYFQNEAQLEKSRLLSDRFSAERPKGSFSTLEIQRTEQGDSAMYLCASSGSARWNEQFFGPGTRLTVL.

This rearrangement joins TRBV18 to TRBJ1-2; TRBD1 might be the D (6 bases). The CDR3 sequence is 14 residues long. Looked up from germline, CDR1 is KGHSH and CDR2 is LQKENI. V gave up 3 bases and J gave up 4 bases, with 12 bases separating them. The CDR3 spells CASSPARGVYGYTF. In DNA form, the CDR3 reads TGTGCCAGCTCACCCGCCAGGGGTGTCTATGGCTACACCTTC.

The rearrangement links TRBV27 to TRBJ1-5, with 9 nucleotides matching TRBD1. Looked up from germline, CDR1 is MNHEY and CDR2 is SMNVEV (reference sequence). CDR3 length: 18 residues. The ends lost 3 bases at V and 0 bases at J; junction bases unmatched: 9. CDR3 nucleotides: TGTGCCAGCAGTTTGACAGGGGGTGAGGGGTATAGCAATCAGCCCCAGCATTTT. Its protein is CASSLTGGEGYSNQPQHF.

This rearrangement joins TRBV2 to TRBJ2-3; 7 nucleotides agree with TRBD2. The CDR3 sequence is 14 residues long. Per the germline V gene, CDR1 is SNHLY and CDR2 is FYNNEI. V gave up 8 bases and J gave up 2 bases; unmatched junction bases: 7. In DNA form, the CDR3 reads TGTGCCAGCTTGGGACTAACCTACACAGATACGCAGTATTTT. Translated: CASLGLTYTDTQYF.

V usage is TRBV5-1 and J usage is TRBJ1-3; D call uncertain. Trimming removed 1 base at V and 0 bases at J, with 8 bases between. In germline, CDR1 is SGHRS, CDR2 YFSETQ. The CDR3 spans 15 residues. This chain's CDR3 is CASSLLGDSGNTIYF. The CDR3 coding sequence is TGCGCCAGCAGCTTGTTGGGAGACTCTGGAAACACCATATATTTT.

The CDR3 loop is CASSPGQSETQYF. As DNA, the CDR3 is TGTGCCAGCAGCCCGGGACAATCAGAGACCCAGTACTTC. This chain uses TRBV6-5 with TRBJ2-5; D is perhaps TRBD1 (6 bases). The V end was cut by 6 bases, the J end by 4 bases, with 12 bases between. The CDR3 has 13 amino acids. CDR1 MNHEY and CDR2 SVGAGI come from the germline V gene.